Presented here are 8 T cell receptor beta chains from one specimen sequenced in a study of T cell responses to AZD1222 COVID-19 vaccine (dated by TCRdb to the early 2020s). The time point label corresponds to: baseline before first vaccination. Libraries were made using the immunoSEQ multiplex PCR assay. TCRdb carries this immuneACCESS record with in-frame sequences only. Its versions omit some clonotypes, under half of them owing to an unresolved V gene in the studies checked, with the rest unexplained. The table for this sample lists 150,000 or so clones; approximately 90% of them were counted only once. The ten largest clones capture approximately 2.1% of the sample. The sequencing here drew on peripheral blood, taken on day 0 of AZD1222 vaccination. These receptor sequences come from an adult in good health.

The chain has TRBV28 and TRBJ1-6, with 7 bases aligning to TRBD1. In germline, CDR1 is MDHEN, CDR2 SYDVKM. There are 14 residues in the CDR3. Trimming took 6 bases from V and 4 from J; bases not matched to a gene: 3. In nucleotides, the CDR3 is TGTGCCAGCAGGGGACAGTCTTATAATTCACCCCTCCACTTT. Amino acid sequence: CASRGQSYNSPLHF.

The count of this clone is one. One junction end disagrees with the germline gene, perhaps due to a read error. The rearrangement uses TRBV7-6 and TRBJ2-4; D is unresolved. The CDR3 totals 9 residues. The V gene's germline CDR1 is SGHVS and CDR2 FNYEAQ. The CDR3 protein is CASDPRHGF. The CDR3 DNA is TGTGCCAGTGACCCTAGGCACGGCTTC.

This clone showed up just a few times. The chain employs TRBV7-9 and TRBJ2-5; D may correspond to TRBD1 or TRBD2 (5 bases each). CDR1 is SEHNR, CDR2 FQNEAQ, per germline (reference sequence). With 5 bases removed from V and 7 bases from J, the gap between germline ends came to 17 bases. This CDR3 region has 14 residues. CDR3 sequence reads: CASSVLRDGSTQYF. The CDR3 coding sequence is TGTGCCAGCAGCGTACTGAGGGACGGGTCGACCCAGTACTTC.

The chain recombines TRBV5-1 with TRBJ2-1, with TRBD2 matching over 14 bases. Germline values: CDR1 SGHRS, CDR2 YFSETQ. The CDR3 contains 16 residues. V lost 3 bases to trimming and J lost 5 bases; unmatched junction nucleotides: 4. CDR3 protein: CASSSGTSGRNNEQFF. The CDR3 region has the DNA TGCGCCAGCAGCTCCGGGACTAGCGGGAGAAACAATGAGCAGTTCTTC.

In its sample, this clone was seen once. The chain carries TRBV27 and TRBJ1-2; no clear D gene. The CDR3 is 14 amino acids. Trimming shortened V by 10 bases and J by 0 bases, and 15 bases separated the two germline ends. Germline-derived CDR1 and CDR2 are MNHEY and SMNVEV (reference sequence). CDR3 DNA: TGTGCCACCTTATCTGAGTTTCCTAACTATGGCTACACCTTC. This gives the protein CATLSEFPNYGYTF.

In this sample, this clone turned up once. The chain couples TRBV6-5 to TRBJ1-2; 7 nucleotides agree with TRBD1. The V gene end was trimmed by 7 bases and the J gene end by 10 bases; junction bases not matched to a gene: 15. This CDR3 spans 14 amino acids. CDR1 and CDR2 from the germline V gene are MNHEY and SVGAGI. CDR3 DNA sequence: TGTGCCAGCAACAGAGACAGGGAGAAGGGTGCCTACACCTTC. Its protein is CASNRDREKGAYTF.

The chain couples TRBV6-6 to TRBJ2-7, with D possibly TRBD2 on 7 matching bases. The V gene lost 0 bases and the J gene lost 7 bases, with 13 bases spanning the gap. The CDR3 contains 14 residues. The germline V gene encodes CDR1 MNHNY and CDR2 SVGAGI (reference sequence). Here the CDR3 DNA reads TGTGCCAGCAGTTACTCGGCGGGGGCGGGTGAGCAGTACTTC. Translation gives CASSYSAGAGEQYF.

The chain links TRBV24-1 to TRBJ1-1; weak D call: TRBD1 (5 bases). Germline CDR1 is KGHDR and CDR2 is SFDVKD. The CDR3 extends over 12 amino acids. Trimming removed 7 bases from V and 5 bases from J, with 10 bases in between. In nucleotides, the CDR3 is TGTGCCACCAGCTGGGACGGTACTGAAGCTTTCTTT. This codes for CATSWDGTEAFF.